These 9 T cell receptor beta chains originate from one sample sequenced in a study of T cell repertoires in cytomegalovirus infection. TCRdb processed the reads anew with MiXCR; each CDR3 protein has one entry. The sample holds under 350,000 distinct CDR3 sequences, about 8.8% seen once. Sample: PBMCs. These TCRs come from a human donor in good health (CMV status not recorded). Some clones in this sample may be carry-over from other donors' samples.

This clonotype was counted many times. The chain has TRBV7-9 and TRBJ1-1; no definite D call. From germline, CDR1 is SEHNR and CDR2 FQNEAQ (reference sequence). This CDR3 is 15 amino acids long. V was pared by 1 base and J by 0 bases, with 9 bases between. CDR3 loop: CASSLDPGLNTEAFF. CDR3 sequence (DNA): TGTGCCAGCAGCTTAGATCCGGGATTGAACACTGAAGCTTTCTTT.

The sample holds many counts of this clonotype. J is TRBJ2-1 and V is TRBV7-6; TRBD2 is a possible D gene (5 bases). The V end was cut by 4 bases, the J end by 2 bases, with 12 bases between. Germline CDR1 is SGHVS and CDR2 is FNYEAQ. The CDR3 runs to 15 residues. The CDR3 region has the DNA TGTGCCAGCAGCTCCCTCCGCGGGCCCTACAATGAGCAGTTCTTC. Protein: CASSSLRGPYNEQFF.

This clonotype was found many times. This chain links TRBV6-2 or TRBV6-3 with TRBJ2-2; D gene uncertain. CDR1 and CDR2 (germline): MNHEY, SVGEGT. Trimming shortened V by 6 bases and J by 2 bases, and 13 bases separated the two germline ends. The CDR3 is 15 residues long. The CDR3 nucleotides read TGTGCCAGCAGCCTGGGATGGAGAAACACCGGGGAGCTGTTTTTT. It specifies CASSLGWRNTGELFF.

As regards this clonotype: Given a much more abundant clone one base away, this may be a read error. The rearrangement links TRBV3-1 to TRBJ1-5, with D hard to call. V lost 2 bases to trimming and J lost 4 bases, with 3 bases between them. The germline V gene has CDR1 LGHDT and CDR2 YNNKEL (reference sequence). There are 12 residues in the CDR3. This CDR3 reads CASSQKNQPQHF. Here the CDR3 DNA reads TGTGCCAGCAGCCAAAAGAATCAGCCCCAGCATTTT.

This clonotype was recorded once. A read error may explain this, as a much larger clone is one base away. This chain links TRBV20-1 with TRBJ2-4, with D perhaps matching TRBD1 (6 bases). The CDR3 loop spans 15 amino acids. Per germline, CDR1 DFQATT and CDR2 SNEGSKA (reference sequence). The CDR3 reads CSLSLPQGAKNIRYF. The CDR3 nucleotides are TGCAGTCTATCCCTACCACAGGGAGCCAAAAACATTCGGTACTTC.

This clonotype has ten or more counts. The DNA of the CDR3 is TGTGCCAGCAGTTCTCCTTCGGGTGGGCGCTCCTACAATGAGCAGTTCTTC. This translates into CASSSPSGGRSYNEQFF. The genes are TRBV6-2 or TRBV6-3 and TRBJ2-1; D uncertain. Germline-derived CDR1 and CDR2 are MNHEY and SVGEGT. This CDR3 is 17 amino acids long. The V and J ends lost 4 bases and 0 bases respectively, with 16 bases between them.

At least ten counts were recorded for this clonotype. The chain combines TRBV7-9 with TRBJ2-7; a weak D match, TRBD2 (6 bases). V lost 1 base to trimming and J lost 3 bases, with 10 bases between them. The germline gives CDR1 SEHNR, CDR2 FQNEAQ (reference sequence). This CDR3 has 14 amino acids. The CDR3 sequence: CASSLGGDIYEQYF. CDR3 nucleotide sequence: TGTGCCAGCAGCTTAGGGGGGGATATCTACGAGCAGTACTTC.

The rearrangement joins TRBV12-3 or TRBV12-4 to TRBJ1-4; D ambiguous. The CDR3 consists of 11 residues. V was shortened by 3 bases and J by 7 bases, with 3 bases between the two germline ends. The CDR3 protein is CASSFSEKLFF. In DNA form, the CDR3 reads TGTGCCAGCAGTTTTTCTGAAAAACTGTTTTTT.

There are many counts of this clonotype. The chain joins TRBV4-1 to TRBJ1-6; D possibly corresponds to TRBD1 (5 bases). The CDR3 contains 16 residues. Between the trimmed V and J ends, which lost 4 bases and 6 bases, there was a span of 16 bases. Germline assignment: CDR1 MGHRA and CDR2 YSYEKL. CDR3 in amino acids: CASSPITTEVNSPLHF. In DNA form, the CDR3 reads TGCGCCAGCAGCCCCATCACGACAGAAGTTAATTCACCCCTCCACTTT.